Included here is one T cell receptor beta chain sequence, with context. These data belong to a study of blood T cell repertoires in COVID-19. This CDR3 has 11 amino acids. Germline V gene lookup returns CDR1 MNHEY and CDR2 SVGAGI. V shed 10 bases and J shed 1 base, with 7 bases lying between them. Some clones are missing from TCRdb's copy, which holds only in-frame ones; the method was immunoSEQ multiplex PCR. Of approximately 150,000 clones listed, roughly 84% are singletons. What was sequenced was peripheral blood. This receptor was obtained from a human donor in a cohort sampled during active COVID-19. The chain employs TRBV6-5 and TRBJ1-2, with D uncertain. For the CDR3, the DNA is TGTGCCACCACAGTTAACTATGGCTACACCTTC. Translating gives CATTVNYGYTF.